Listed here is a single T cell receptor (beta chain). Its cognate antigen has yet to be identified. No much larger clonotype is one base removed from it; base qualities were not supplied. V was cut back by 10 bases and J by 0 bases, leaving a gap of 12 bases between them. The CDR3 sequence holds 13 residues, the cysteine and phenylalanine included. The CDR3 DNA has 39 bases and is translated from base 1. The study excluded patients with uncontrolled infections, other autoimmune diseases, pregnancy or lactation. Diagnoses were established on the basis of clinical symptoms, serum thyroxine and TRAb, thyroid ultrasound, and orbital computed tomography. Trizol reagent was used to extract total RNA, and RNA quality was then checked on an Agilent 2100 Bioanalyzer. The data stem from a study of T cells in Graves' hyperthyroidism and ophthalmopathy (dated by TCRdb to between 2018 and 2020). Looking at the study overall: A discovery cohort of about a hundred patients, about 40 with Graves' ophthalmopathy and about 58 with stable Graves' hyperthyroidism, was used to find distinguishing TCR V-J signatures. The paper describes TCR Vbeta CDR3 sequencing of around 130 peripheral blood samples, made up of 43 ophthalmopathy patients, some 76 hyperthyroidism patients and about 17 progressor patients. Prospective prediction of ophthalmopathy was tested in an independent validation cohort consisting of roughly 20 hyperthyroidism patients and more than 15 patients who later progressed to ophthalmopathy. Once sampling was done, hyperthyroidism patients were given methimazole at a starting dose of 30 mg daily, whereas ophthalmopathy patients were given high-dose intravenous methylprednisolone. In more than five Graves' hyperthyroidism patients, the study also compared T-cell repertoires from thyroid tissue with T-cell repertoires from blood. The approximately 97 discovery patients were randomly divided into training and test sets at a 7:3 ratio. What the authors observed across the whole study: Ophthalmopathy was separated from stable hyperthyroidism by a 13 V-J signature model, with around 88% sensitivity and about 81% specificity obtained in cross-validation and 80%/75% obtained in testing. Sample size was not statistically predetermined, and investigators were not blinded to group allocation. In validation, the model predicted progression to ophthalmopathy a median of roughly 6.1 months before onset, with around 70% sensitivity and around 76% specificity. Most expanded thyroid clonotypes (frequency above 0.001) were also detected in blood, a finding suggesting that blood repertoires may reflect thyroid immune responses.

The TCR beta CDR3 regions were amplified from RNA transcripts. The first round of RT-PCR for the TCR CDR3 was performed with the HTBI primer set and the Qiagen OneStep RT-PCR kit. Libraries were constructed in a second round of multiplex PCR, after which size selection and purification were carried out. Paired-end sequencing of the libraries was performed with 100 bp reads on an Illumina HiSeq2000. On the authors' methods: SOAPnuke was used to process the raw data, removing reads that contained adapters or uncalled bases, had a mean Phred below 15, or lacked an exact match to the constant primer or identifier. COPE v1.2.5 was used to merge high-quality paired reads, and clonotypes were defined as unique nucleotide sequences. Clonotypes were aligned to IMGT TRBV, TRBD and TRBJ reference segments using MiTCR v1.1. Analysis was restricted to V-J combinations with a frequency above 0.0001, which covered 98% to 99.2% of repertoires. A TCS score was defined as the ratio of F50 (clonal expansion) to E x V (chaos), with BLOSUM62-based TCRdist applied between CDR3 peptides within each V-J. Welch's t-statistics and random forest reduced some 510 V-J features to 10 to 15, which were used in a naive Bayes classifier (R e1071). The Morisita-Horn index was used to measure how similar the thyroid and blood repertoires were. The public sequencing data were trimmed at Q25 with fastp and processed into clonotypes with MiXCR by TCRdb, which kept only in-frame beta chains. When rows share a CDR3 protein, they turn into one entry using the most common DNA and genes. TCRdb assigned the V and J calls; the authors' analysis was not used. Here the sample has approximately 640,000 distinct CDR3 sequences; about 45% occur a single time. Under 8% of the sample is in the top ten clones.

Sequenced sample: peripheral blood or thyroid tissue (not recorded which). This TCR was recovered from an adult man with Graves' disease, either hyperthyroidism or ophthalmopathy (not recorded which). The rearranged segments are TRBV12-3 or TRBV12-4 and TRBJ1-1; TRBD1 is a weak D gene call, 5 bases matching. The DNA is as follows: TGTGCCACCCTAGGGACGTTGAACACTGAAGCTTTCTTT. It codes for CATLGTLNTEAFF.